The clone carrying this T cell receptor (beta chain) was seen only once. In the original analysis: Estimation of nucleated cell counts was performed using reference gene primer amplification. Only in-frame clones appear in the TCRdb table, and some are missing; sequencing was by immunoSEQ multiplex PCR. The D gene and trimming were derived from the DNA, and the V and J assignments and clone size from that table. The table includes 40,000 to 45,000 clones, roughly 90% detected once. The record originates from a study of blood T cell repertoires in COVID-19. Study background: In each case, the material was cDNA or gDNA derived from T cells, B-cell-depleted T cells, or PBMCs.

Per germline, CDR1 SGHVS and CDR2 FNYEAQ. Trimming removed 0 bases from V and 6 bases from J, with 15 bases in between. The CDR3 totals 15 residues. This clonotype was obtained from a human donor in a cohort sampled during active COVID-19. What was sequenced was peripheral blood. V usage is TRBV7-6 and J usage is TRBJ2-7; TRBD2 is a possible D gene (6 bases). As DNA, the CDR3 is TGTGCCAGCAGCTTAGCTAGTTCGAGGGACTCCGAGCAGTACTTC. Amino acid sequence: CASSLASSRDSEQYF.